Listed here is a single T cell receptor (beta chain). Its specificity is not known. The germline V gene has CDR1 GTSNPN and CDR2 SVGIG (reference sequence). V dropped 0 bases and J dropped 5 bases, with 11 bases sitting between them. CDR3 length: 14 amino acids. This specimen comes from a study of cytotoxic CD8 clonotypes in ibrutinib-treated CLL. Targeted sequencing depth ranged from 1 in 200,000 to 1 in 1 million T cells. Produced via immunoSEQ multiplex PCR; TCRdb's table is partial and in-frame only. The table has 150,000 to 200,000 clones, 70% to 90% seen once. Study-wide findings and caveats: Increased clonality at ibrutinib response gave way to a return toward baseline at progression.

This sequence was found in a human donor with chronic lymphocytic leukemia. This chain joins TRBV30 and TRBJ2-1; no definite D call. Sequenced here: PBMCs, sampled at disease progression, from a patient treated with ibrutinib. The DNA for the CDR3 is TGTGCCTGGAGTGTACGCGGCTTAAACAATGAGCAGTTCTTC. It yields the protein CAWSVRGLNNEQFF.